The T cell receptor beta chain described here comes from a study of metastatic and nonmetastatic thyroid tumors. Overall study: The authors compared repertoires across blood and tumor or nodule tissue from malignant and benign thyroid patients.

Germline V CDR1 and CDR2: SGHNT, YYREEE (reference sequence). The CDR3 extends over 11 amino acids. Notes on this clone: This may come from a read error, since a much larger clone is one base off.

No patient had received any treatment before thyroid surgery. TCRdb reassembled clones from the PCR reads with MiXCR. There are 9,000 to 10,000 clones in the sample; roughly 11% occur only once, and more than 6.5% lies in the top ten. The specimen sequenced was tumor tissue. This sequence originates from a female donor with papillary thyroid cancer or a benign thyroid nodule (not recorded which). Some clones in this sample may be carry-over from other donors' samples. The chain is built from TRBV5-4 and TRBJ2-7; D unclear. The chain's CDR3 is CVSSFGIEQYF. Here the CDR3 DNA reads TGTGTCAGCAGCTTTGGGATAGAGCAGTACTTC. Supplemented by reference TRBV5-4 and TRBJ2-7, the full variable domain reads ETGVTQSPTHLIKTRGQQVTLRCSSQSGHNTVSWYQQALGQGPQFIFQYYREEENGRGNFPPRFSGLQFPNYSSELNVNALELDDSALYLCVSSFGIEQYFGPGTRLTVT.